This TCR beta chain was observed in a study of T cells after yellow fever vaccination. Study-wide context: Fractions containing few cells were prepared with SMART-Seq v4 Ultra Low Input.

TCRdb reprocessed the 5' RACE reads with MiXCR, giving one entry per CDR3 protein. The repertoire has hundreds of thousands of distinct CDR3 sequences, approximately 15% of them found once; the top ten carry around 15%. This clonotype appeared a few times. CDR1 is SGDLS and CDR2 is YYNGEE in the germline V gene. The CDR3 runs 13 residues. V was pared by 6 bases and J by 5 bases, with 14 bases between. This sample comprised PBMCs, obtained on the day of the yellow fever booster vaccination. The V gene is TRBV9, the J gene TRBJ2-5; no clear D gene. The receptor was isolated from a man younger than 45 who received the YFV17D yellow fever vaccine. CDR3 coding DNA: TGTGCCAGCACCCCTTGGCAGGAGGAGACCCAGTACTTC. Encoded protein: CASTPWQEETQYF.